The 24 T cell receptor beta chains reported below all come from one sample, sequenced in a study of blood T cells in healthy people across ages. Using a J-beta primer mix together with a sample-barcoded 5' primer, a second PCR was run for roughly 6 to 12 cycles. In TCRdb, the 5' RACE reads were re-called with MiXCR into one record per CDR3 protein. Here the sample spans approximately 1.5 million distinct CDR3 sequences, around 35% being singletons. The sample was blood. The origin of the receptors is a young woman in good health.

This clonotype has a handful of counts. The rearrangement links TRBV27 to TRBJ2-5; D is ambiguous. The CDR3 has 15 amino acids. The germline CDR1 and CDR2 sequences are MNHEY and SMNVEV (reference sequence). Trimming pared 4 bases from V and 4 bases from J, leaving 16 bases between. As DNA, the CDR3 is TGTGCCAGCAGTTCCAGCTACACTCGAGGAGAGACCCAGTACTTC. It is translated as CASSSSYTRGETQYF.

Details on this clonotype: Possible read error: a much larger clone is one base away. The chain uses TRBV20-1 and TRBJ1-5; D might be TRBD1 (5 bases). This CDR3 is built from 12 residues. Germline V lookup: CDR1 DFQATT, CDR2 SNEGSKA (reference sequence). V lost 2 bases and J 5 bases, leaving 7 bases between the germline ends. The CDR3 region is CSARWGDQPQHF. As DNA, the CDR3 is TGCAGTGCTAGATGGGGGGATCAGCCCCAGCATTTT.

This clonotype has a single count. This rearrangement joins TRBV20-1 to TRBJ2-1; TRBD1 aligns across 8 bases. This CDR3 region has 14 residues. The germline gives CDR1 DFQATT, CDR2 SNEGSKA (reference sequence). V shed 6 bases, J shed 4 bases, and the junction held 8 bases outside the gene matches. The CDR3 loop is CSATSGTGYNEQFF. CDR3 nucleotides: TGCAGTGCGACATCCGGGACAGGTTACAATGAGCAGTTCTTC.

J is TRBJ1-2 and V is TRBV18, with TRBD1 matching 9 bases. Losses at the gene ends were 3 bases for V and 7 bases for J; bases not matched to a gene: 12. The germline CDR1 and CDR2 sequences are KGHSH and LQKENI. The CDR3 sequence is 16 residues long. The CDR3 loop is CASSPAADRGSGGYTF. The CDR3 bases are TGTGCCAGCTCACCGGCCGCGGACAGGGGTTCAGGTGGCTACACCTTC.

The genes are TRBV11-1 and TRBJ2-1; 7 bases agree with TRBD2. V lost 3 bases, J lost 5 bases, and 13 bases stayed unmatched. Germline V gene data show CDR1 as SGHAT and CDR2 as FQDESV (reference sequence). CDR3 length: 17 residues. CDR3 nucleotides: TGTGCCAGCAGCTTGAGGAACCCGGGACTACGGCACAATGAGCAGTTCTTC. This encodes CASSLRNPGLRHNEQFF.

This chain uses TRBV5-1 with TRBJ2-1, with no clear D. CDR3 length equals 15 residues. Germline V CDR1 and CDR2: SGHRS, YFSETQ. V gave up 1 base and J gave up 4 bases, with 12 bases separating them. CDR3 DNA: TGCGCCAGCAGCTTGCTTCAAGGGCAGTACAATGAGCAGTTCTTC. It yields the protein CASSLLQGQYNEQFF.

A few counts support this clonotype. The chain carries TRBV9 and TRBJ2-3; 10 nucleotides match TRBD2. In germline, CDR1 is SGDLS, CDR2 YYNGEE. V lost 2 bases and J lost 1; bases outside the gene matches: 4. The CDR3 spans 16 residues. The CDR3 coding sequence is TGTGCCAGCAGCGTGCGAGCGGGAGGGGGCACAGATACGCAGTATTTT. This translates into CASSVRAGGGTDTQYF.

This clonotype was recorded once. This chain connects TRBV4-1 to TRBJ2-5, with D hard to call. Germline V lookup: CDR1 MGHRA, CDR2 YSYEKL. This CDR3 has 15 residues. Trimming shortened V by 7 bases and J by 1 base, and 16 bases separated the two germline ends. CDR3 in amino acids: CASNQTGRLQETQYF. The CDR3 DNA follows: TGCGCCAGCAACCAGACCGGACGGCTCCAAGAGACCCAGTACTTC.

This clonotype was seen a few times. The V call is TRBV5-1, the J call TRBJ2-1; 9 bases align to TRBD1. The germline V gene encodes CDR1 SGHRS and CDR2 YFSETQ. The CDR3 spans 16 residues. V was pared by 3 bases and J by 2 bases, with 6 bases of the junction left unmatched. The CDR3 is CASSSTTGGPYNEQFF. DNA of the CDR3: TGCGCCAGCAGCTCAACGACAGGGGGGCCCTACAATGAGCAGTTCTTC.

This clonotype occurred a few times. The chain couples TRBV25-1 to TRBJ2-1; D is tentatively TRBD1 or TRBD2 (5 bases each). Germline CDR1 reads MGHDK; CDR2 reads SYGVNS. The CDR3 is 13 residues long. With 1 base removed from V and 9 bases from J, the gap between germline ends came to 10 bases. CDR3 protein: CASSELGRTEQFF. The CDR3 nucleotides read TGTGCCAGCAGTGAATTGGGACGTACTGAGCAGTTCTTC.

A remark on this clonotype: One junction end does not reproduce the germline sequence, and a read error may be involved. The gene calls are TRBV7-2 and TRBJ1-6; tentatively, D is TRBD1 (5 bases). The CDR3 is 14 residues long. The V gene's germline CDR1 is SGHTA and CDR2 FQGNSA. The CDR3 nucleotides are TGCGCCAGCAGCTTAGTGCCAGGGAATTCACCCCTCCACTTT. This codes for CASSLVPGNSPLHF. Drawing the rest from reference TRBV7-2 and TRBJ1-6, the complete variable domain is GAGVSQSPSNKVTEKGKDVELRCDPISGHTALYWYRQSLGQGLEFLIYFQGNSAPDKSGLPSDRFSAERTGGSVSTLTIQRTQQEDSAVYLCASSLVPGNSPLHFGNGTRLTVT.

This clonotype was observed a few times. V and J are TRBV7-9 and TRBJ2-1, with 11 positions matching TRBD2. The CDR3 runs to 18 residues. V lost 5 bases, J lost 2 bases, and 11 bases stayed unmatched. Germline-derived CDR1 and CDR2 are SEHNR and FQNEAQ (reference sequence). CDR3 loop: CASSMSLAGGGTYNEQFF. DNA for the CDR3: TGTGCCAGCAGCATGTCCCTAGCGGGGGGTGGCACCTACAATGAGCAGTTCTTC. Full variable domain (remainder filled in from reference TRBV7-9 and TRBJ2-1): DTGVSQNPRHKITKRGQNVTFRCDPISEHNRLYWYRQTLGQGPEFLTYFQNEAQLEKSRLLSDRFSAERPKGSFSTLEIQRTEQGDSAMYLCASSMSLAGGGTYNEQFFGPGTRLTVL.

The J gene is TRBJ2-3, the V gene TRBV5-1; TRBD1 agrees at 9 bases. CDR1 and CDR2 from the germline V gene are SGHRS and YFSETQ. The CDR3 sequence is 15 residues long. Trimming removed 3 bases from V and 6 bases from J; junction bases left unmatched: 8. CDR3 in amino acids: CASSWGQGIVDTQYF. The CDR3 coding sequence is TGCGCCAGCAGCTGGGGACAGGGTATAGTTGATACGCAGTATTTT.

This clonotype was found a few times. The rearrangement links TRBV20-1 to TRBJ2-7, with TRBD2 matching 12 bases. The CDR3 runs 16 residues. Germline CDR1 is DFQATT and CDR2 is SNEGSKA (reference sequence). The J segment lost 3 bases and the V segment lost 2 bases, leaving 8 bases of the junction unmatched. This CDR3 is CSARPLTSGRVYEQYF. The DNA for the CDR3 is TGCAGTGCTAGACCACTGACTAGCGGGAGAGTCTACGAGCAGTACTTC.

The table lists this clonotype with many counts. A read error may account for a junction end that differs from germline. Here the CDR3 reads CASSRGDSGANVLTF. The CDR3 nucleotides read TGTGCCAGCAGCCGGGGGGACTCTGGGGCCAACGTCCTGACTTTC. The chain links TRBV5-1 to TRBJ2-6; 7 bases are a match to TRBD2. The length of the CDR3 is 15 residues. Per germline, CDR1 SGHRS and CDR2 YFSETQ.

This clonotype has only a few counts. The CDR3 bases are TGTGCCACTTTGACAGGGGGAGATACGCAGTATTTT. Translated: CATLTGGDTQYF. The rearrangement uses TRBV10-3 and TRBJ2-3, with TRBD1 identical over 9 bases. Germline V CDR1 and CDR2: ENHRY, SYGVKD. This CDR3 contains 12 residues. After removal of 10 bases from V and 5 bases from J, the junction contained 4 bases not matched to a gene.

This clonotype has only a few counts. The rearrangement joins TRBV20-1 to TRBJ2-5, with TRBD2 matching over 12 bases. V shed 3 bases, J shed 2 bases, and the junction held 13 bases outside the gene matches. This CDR3 is 18 amino acids long. Germline-derived CDR1 and CDR2 are DFQATT and SNEGSKA (reference sequence). CDR3 region: CSARVLAGGPRDQETQYF. CDR3 DNA sequence: TGCAGTGCTAGGGTACTAGCGGGAGGCCCCAGGGATCAAGAGACCCAGTACTTC.

In its sample, this clonotype was seen many times. The chain carries TRBV4-1 and TRBJ1-2; D is perhaps TRBD1 (6 bases). Germline CDR1 and CDR2: MGHRA and YSYEKL. CDR3 size: 14 residues. V lost 6 bases and J 2 bases, leaving 13 bases between the germline ends. As DNA, the CDR3 is TGCGCCAGCAGGGGGACACAGGGAAACTATGGCTACACCTTC. It yields the protein CASRGTQGNYGYTF.

In regard to this clonotype: Compared with germline, one end of the junction differs, possibly owing to a read error. The V and J genes are TRBV7-9 and TRBJ1-6, with D unresolved. This CDR3 contains 14 residues. CDR1 SEHNR and CDR2 FQNEAQ come from the germline V gene (reference sequence). In DNA form, the CDR3 reads TGTTCCAGCAGCTTAGCGTCCGGTGGTTCACCCCTCCACTTT. The encoded protein is CSSSLASGGSPLHF.

This clonotype has more than one count but fewer than ten. The CDR3 DNA is TGTGCCAGCAGCTTAGCACTAGATAGGCATGAGCAGTTCTTC. It codes for CASSLALDRHEQFF. V gene TRBV11-2 combines with J gene TRBJ2-1; a weak D match, TRBD2 (5 bases). In germline, CDR1 is SGHAT, CDR2 FQNNGV. The CDR3 length is 14 residues. Deletions cut 1 base from V and 8 bases from J, with 12 bases between. Drawing the rest from reference TRBV11-2 and TRBJ2-1, the complete variable domain is EAGVAQSPRYKIIEKRQSVAFWCNPISGHATLYWYQQILGQGPKLLIQFQNNGVVDDSQLPKDRFSAERLKGVDSTLKIQPAKLEDSAVYLCASSLALDRHEQFFGPGTRLTVL.

There are a few counts of this clonotype. The J gene is TRBJ2-7, the V gene TRBV6-5, with D unresolved. Germline loops: CDR1 MNHEY, CDR2 SVGAGI. V dropped 2 bases and J dropped 0 bases, with 8 bases sitting between them. This CDR3 has 14 amino acids. CDR3 loop: CASSYRATSYEQYF. CDR3 nucleotide sequence: TGTGCCAGCAGTTACCGGGCTACCTCCTACGAGCAGTACTTC.

This clonotype was seen a handful of times. The genes are TRBV20-1 and TRBJ2-1, with D unresolved. Germline loops: CDR1 DFQATT, CDR2 SNEGSKA (reference sequence). V lost 1 base and J lost 3, with 10 bases in between. The CDR3 is 14 amino acids. The CDR3 nucleotides read TGCAGTGCTAGAGCTGACGGAAGCTACAATGAGCAGTTCTTC. This sequence encodes CSARADGSYNEQFF.

The sample holds a few counts of this clonotype. The chain employs TRBV20-1 and TRBJ2-7; 8 nucleotides agree with TRBD2. The CDR3 contains 15 residues. The J segment lost 0 bases and the V segment lost 0 bases, leaving 4 bases of the junction unmatched. CDR1 and CDR2 from the germline V gene are DFQATT and SNEGSKA (reference sequence). The CDR3 region is CSARDGTRNSYEQYF. CDR3 DNA: TGCAGTGCTAGAGACGGGACTAGGAACTCCTACGAGCAGTACTTC.

The chain couples TRBV10-2 to TRBJ2-3, with 8 bases identical to TRBD2. Germline V gene data show CDR1 as WSHSY and CDR2 as SAAADI. This CDR3 has 15 residues. V dropped 3 bases and J dropped 5; count of bases not matched to a gene: 7. CDR3: CASSDPGGPKDTQYF. The CDR3 DNA is TGCGCCAGCAGTGACCCGGGGGGGCCTAAAGATACGCAGTATTTT.